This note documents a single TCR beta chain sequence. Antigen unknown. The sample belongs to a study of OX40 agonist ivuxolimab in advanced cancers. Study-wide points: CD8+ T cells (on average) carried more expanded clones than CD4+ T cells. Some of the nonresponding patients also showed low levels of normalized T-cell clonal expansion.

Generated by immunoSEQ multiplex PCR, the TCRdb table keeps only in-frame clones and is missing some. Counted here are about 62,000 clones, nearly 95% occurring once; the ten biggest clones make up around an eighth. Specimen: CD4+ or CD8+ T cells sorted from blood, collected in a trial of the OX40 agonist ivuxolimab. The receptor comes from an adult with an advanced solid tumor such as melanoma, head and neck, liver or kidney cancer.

This CDR3 is CASSLYGKDSYGYTF. CDR3 sequence (DNA): TGTGCCAGCAGTTTATATGGCAAGGACAGCTATGGCTACACCTTC. The chain couples TRBV27 to TRBJ1-2; perhaps TRBD1 as D (6 bases). Germline CDR1 reads MNHEY; CDR2 reads SMNVEV (reference sequence). V was shortened by 1 base and J by 4 bases, with 13 bases between the two germline ends. The length of the CDR3 is 15 residues.